This TCR beta chain was sequenced during a study of T cell changes during pregnancy in multiple sclerosis. Germline loops: CDR1 MRHNA, CDR2 SNTAGT. J was trimmed by 4 bases and V by 2 bases; bases with no gene match: 10. This CDR3 is 18 amino acids long. The repertoire was sequenced with immunoSEQ multiplex PCR; TCRdb's copy has only in-frame clones and lacks some. The table records tens of thousands of clones, approximately 92% of them present only once. The chain recombines TRBV6-4 with TRBJ2-3; TRBD2 aligns across 12 bases. The sample in question was peripheral blood, obtained in the second trimester of pregnancy. This receptor was taken from a female donor in good health, enrolled as a control in a pregnancy study. In DNA form, the CDR3 reads TGTGCCAGCAGTGACATGGCTAGCGGGGGGGCCGGGTCAGATACGCAGTATTTT. Protein sequence: CASSDMASGGAGSDTQYF.